These 2 T cell receptor beta chains came from one sample sequenced in a study of beta chain features in type 1 diabetes. Overall study findings and caveats: The study found moderately but significantly shorter TCRB CDR3s in all four CD4+ subsets of Type 1 diabetes patients.

These receptors have no identified antigens. All of the isolated RNA was reverse transcribed, so expressed TCRB transcripts were sequenced. Clones were sequenced by immunoSEQ multiplex PCR, and TCRdb holds only the in-frame ones, with some missing. The table includes about 640,000 clones, 12% detected once. The sequenced sample was naive CD4+ T cells from blood. Receptor source: a man aged 25 to 40 with type 1 diabetes.

This clone was counted between two and nine times. V gene TRBV15 combines with J gene TRBJ2-5, with 7 bases lining up with TRBD1. V was pared by 6 bases and J by 5 bases, with 12 bases of the junction left unmatched. The CDR3 contains 15 residues. Germline V gene lookup returns CDR1 LNHNV and CDR2 YYDKDF (reference sequence). CDR3 coding DNA: TGTGCCACCAGAAGGGGGACAGAGAAGATGGAGACCCAGTACTTC. Its protein is CATRRGTEKMETQYF.

This clone was observed a handful of times. This CDR3 is also generated by other DNA sequences in the sample. The gene calls are TRBV7-2 and TRBJ2-6, with no clear D. V lost 3 bases to trimming and J lost 2 bases, with 5 bases between them. The CDR3 contains 14 residues. The germline gives CDR1 SGHTA, CDR2 FQGNSA. The CDR3 here is CASSFTTGANVLTF. The CDR3 bases are TGTGCCAGCAGCTTCACGACTGGGGCCAACGTCCTGACTTTC.